This T cell receptor (beta chain) originates from a study of CD8 T cells in Susac syndrome (dated by TCRdb to about 2019). At the level of the whole study: Repertoire sequencing was used to test whether CD8+ T cell activation and differentiation in Susac syndrome was antigen driven. CD8+ T cell repertoire clonality was compared between more than ten healthy donors, some 14 Susac syndrome patients and 15 multiple sclerosis patients. What the research found in general, with its limitations: The study acknowledged that relatively few individuals were included in the TCR sequencing and HLA analysis.

Peripheral blood CD8+ and CD4+ T cells from healthy donors, Susac syndrome patients and multiple sclerosis patients were profiled using high-throughput TCR beta sequencing. Treatment-naive patients with stable or active relapsing-remitting disease fulfilling revised McDonald criteria were used as multiple sclerosis controls. Bulk CD8+ and CD4+ T cells were purified magnetically by negative isolation, whereas CD8+ TEMRA cells were enriched by FACS. Blood was drawn into EDTA tubes, processed within 24 hours, and PBMCs were isolated by density gradient centrifugation. PBMCs intended for TCR sequencing were frozen in liquid nitrogen and were later thawed in a 37 degrees C water bath. A purity of at least 90% was achieved for sorted or isolated CD4+, CD8+ and CD8+ TEMRA cells. Worth noting for this clonotype: This receptor's antigen is unknown. No base quality information exists; no much larger clone differs at one position.

The CDR3 numbers 13 residues from cysteine through phenylalanine. The entry retains the CDR3 DNA only, 39 bases that are in frame from base 1. V ends up 3 bases short and J 10 bases short, with an unmatched junction base count of 6. The germline V gene (reference sequence) gives CDR1 as LGHDT and CDR2 as YNNKEL. RNA was extracted using the RNeasy kit, and roughly 0.45 to 1 microgram was reverse transcribed with random hexamers. The immunoSEQ multiplex PCR assay, which covers 54 Vbeta and 13 Jbeta segments, was used to amplify TCR beta CDR3 regions. To correct PCR amplification bias, a synthetic template baseline was used for both primer optimization and computational correction. Per the source publication's procedure: Only productive sequences were kept, with reads annotated to V, D and J genes according to IMGT and analyzed in immunoSEQ Analyzer. Clonality was computed as one minus Shannon entropy normalized by log2 of the number of productive unique sequences. Public and private clones were assessed among the 100 most prevalent clones of each patient and control. A clone was defined as Susac-specific if it was absent from the healthy and MS cohorts, from over a thousand published viral clones and from other ImmuneACCESS disease sequences. TCRdb took the public reads, trimmed them with fastp at Q25, ran MiXCR for clone calling and kept in-frame beta chains. Entries that share a CDR3 protein sequence are merged under the most common genes and DNA. The V and J calls were not made by the authors but by TCRdb's processing. This sample has fewer than 200,000 distinct CDR3 sequences in its table, and 90% to 95% of those were observed once. 0.15% to 0.2% of the sample is held by the ten biggest clonotypes.

The V and J genes are TRBV3-1 and TRBJ2-1; 7 middle bases align to TRBD2. Sequenced sample: CD8+ T cells from PBMCs. The sequence was collected from a human donor with multiple sclerosis. The DNA sequence follows: TGTGCCAGCAGCCAGCGGGAGACTAGGGAGCAGTTCTTC. It specifies CASSQRETREQFF.